Sequencing of this T cell receptor (beta chain) was carried out in a study of blood T cell repertoires in COVID-19 (dated by TCRdb to about 2020). The study in broad terms: Samples from collaborators originated in the United States, Italy and Spain and spanned both the acute and convalescent phases of COVID-19. The prospective study material was composed of cDNA or gDNA derived from T cells, B-cell-depleted T cells, or PBMCs. Deeply sampled blood TCRbeta repertoires from subjects exposed to, actively infected with, or recovered from COVID-19 were included in the dataset. The repertoires were made available in a free public database intended to serve as a resource for research on the immune response to SARS-CoV-2. Samples came from the ongoing ImmuneRACE study (first 160 participants) plus 1,254 subjects from 6 global collaborators. Nearly every sample came with metadata listing a de-identified subject ID, COVID-19 status, age in years and sex. HLA class I and class II types, where available, came from metadata supplied by the sample provider rather than from assay-based typing.

One collaborating source in Seattle enrolled patients while the patients were actively infected and followed the patients over time throughout the course of disease. Collaborating institutions collected whole blood in K2EDTA tubes following their own protocols. For TCRbeta analysis, collaborator samples were shipped as frozen whole blood, as isolated PBMCs, or as DNA extracted from either sample type. The immunoSEQ Assay, a bias-controlled multiplex PCR, was used to amplify TCRbeta CDR3 regions from genomic DNA. As for the authors' bioinformatics: The number of nucleated cells in each sample was estimated from the amplification of reference gene primers within the assay. To quantify the absolute abundance of each unique TCRbeta CDR3 rearrangement, sequence reads were collapsed and filtered. Productive Simpson clonality was computed per sample as the square root of Simpson's diversity index over productive rearrangements. TCRdb re-hosts the immuneACCESS table, in-frame sequences only. Its copies lack some clones; in the studies checked, an unresolved V gene accounts for under half of them, and the cause for the rest is not known. D and trimming were read from the DNA, whereas the V and J calls and clone size are those reported in that table. The table for this sample lists some 140,000 clones; approximately 83% of them were counted only once. The top ten hold roughly 12% of the sample.

At the junction V is shortened by 7 bases and J by 12 bases, with 13 bases in between. The CDR1 and CDR2 encoded by the germline V gene are SNHLY and FYNNEI. The CDR3 runs 11 residues from the cysteine to the phenylalanine. CDR3 DNA is the only sequence kept; it has 33 bases, read in frame from the first base. What the study reported, not specific to this receptor: Clinical and demographic metadata were provided uncurated, with the amount varying by source and participant.

As regards this clone: There is no known antigen for this receptor. No base quality values were provided; no much bigger clone lies one nucleotide off.

This sequence was found in a woman aged 55-69 years with COVID-19, enrolled during active disease. Sequenced sample: peripheral blood. The rearrangement joined TRBV2 to TRBJ2-1; D gene: possibly TRBD1, on 5 matching bases. The DNA is as follows: TGTGCCAGCACCCAGACAGCCCCGCAGTTCTTC. The translation is CASTQTAPQFF.